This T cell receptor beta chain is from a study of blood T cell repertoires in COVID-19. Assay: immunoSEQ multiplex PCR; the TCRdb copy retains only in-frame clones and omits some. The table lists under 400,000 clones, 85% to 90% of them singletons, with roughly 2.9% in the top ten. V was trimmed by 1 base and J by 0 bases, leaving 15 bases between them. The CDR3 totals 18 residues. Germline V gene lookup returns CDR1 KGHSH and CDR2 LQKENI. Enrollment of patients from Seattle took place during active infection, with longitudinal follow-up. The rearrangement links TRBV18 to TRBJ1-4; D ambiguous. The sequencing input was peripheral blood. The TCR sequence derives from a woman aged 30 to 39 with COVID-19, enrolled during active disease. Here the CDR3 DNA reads TGTGCCAGCTCACCACGAAGCCAGGCCGATGCAACTAATGAAAAACTGTTTTTT. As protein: CASSPRSQADATNEKLFF. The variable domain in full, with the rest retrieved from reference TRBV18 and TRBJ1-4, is NAGVMQNPRHLVRRRGQEARLRCSPMKGHSHVYWYRQLPEEGLKFMVYLQKENIIDESGMPKERFSAEFPKEGPSILRIQQVVRGDSAAYFCASSPRSQADATNEKLFFGSGTQLSVL.